This T cell receptor (beta chain) emerged from a study of vaccination and CD4 T cells after COVID-19. Oncomine TCR Beta short-read sequencing was applied to DNA from cultured CD4+ T cells. In this case, cultured CD4+ T cells provided the extracted genomic DNA. MiXCR, applied by TCRdb to the PCR reads, yields one record per CDR3 protein. The table lists 12,000 to 15,000 distinct CDR3 sequences, approximately 73% of them singletons. Regarding this clonotype: Its antigen is not identified.

Trimming stripped 7 bases from V and 2 bases from J, with 5 bases between. The germline V gene has CDR1 MNHNS and CDR2 SASEGT. The CDR3 sequence is 11 residues long. Treatment meaning: roughly 10-day PBMC culture with coronavirus spike peptide pools or control peptides (ViraFEST assay). This clonotype was obtained from a human donor who had recovered from COVID-19. This chain joins TRBV6-1 and TRBJ1-1, with D unclear. The material sequenced was CD4+ T cells from blood, cultured in vitro. The CDR3: CASIDNTEAFF. The CDR3 DNA follows: TGTGCCAGCATTGATAACACTGAAGCTTTCTTT.